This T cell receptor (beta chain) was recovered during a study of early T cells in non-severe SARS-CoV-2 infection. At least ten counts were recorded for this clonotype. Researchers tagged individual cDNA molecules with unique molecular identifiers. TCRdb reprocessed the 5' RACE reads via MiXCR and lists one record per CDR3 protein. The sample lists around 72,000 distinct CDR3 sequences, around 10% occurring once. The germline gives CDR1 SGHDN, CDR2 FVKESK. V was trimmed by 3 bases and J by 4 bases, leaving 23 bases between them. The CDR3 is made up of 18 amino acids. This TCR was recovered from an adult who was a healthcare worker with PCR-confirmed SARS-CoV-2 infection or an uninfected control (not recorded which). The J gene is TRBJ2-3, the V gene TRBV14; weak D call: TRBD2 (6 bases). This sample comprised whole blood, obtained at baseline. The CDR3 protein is CASSQYRIEGGRPDTQYF. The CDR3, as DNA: TGTGCCAGCAGCCAGTATCGAATCGAGGGAGGTAGACCAGATACGCAGTATTTT.